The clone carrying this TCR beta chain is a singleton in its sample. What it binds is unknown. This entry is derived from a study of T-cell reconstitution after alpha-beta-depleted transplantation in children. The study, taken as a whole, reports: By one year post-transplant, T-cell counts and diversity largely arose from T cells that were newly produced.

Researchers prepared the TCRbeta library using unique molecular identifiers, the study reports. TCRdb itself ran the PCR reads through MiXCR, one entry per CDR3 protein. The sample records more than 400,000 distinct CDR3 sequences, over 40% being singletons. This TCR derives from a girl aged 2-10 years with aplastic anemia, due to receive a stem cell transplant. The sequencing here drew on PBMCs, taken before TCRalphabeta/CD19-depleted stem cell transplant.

The CDR3 DNA sequence: TGCGCCAGCAGCTTGGGGTATGGGTCAGCCTACAATGAGCAGTTCTTC. This encodes CASSLGYGSAYNEQFF. This chain joins TRBV5-1 and TRBJ2-1, with D unresolved. CDR3 length: 16 residues. Germline CDR1 SGHRS, CDR2 YFSETQ. Trimming took off 0 bases at V and 2 bases at J, with 12 bases between the two ends.